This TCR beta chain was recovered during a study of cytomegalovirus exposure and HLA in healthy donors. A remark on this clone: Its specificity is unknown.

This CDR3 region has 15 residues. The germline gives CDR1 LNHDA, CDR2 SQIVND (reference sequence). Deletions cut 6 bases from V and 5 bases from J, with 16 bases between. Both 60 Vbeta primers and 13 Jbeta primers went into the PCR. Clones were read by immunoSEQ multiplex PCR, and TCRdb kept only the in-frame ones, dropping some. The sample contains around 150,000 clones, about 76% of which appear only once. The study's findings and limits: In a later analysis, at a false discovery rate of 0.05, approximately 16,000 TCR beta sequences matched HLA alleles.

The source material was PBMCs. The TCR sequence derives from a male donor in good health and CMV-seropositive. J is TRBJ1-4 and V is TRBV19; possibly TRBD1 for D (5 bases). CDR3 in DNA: TGTGCCAGTAGCCCCGGACACTACAACAATGAAAAACTGTTTTTT. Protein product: CASSPGHYNNEKLFF.